One sample yielded the 15 T cell receptor beta chains listed below, sequenced in a study of blood T cell repertoires in COVID-19. The data were produced by immunoSEQ multiplex PCR, yet TCRdb's version contains in-frame clones alone and is incomplete. This sample carries fewer than 350,000 clones, more than 70% of them seen once, and the ten largest clones take approximately 1.6%. Sequenced input: peripheral blood. Receptors were obtained from a woman aged 25 to 39 with COVID-19, enrolled during active disease.

This rearrangement joins TRBV18 to TRBJ1-1; D is possibly TRBD1 (5 bases). The CDR3 has 16 residues. Trimming pared 3 bases from V and 0 bases from J, leaving 14 bases between. Per the germline V gene, CDR1 is KGHSH and CDR2 is LQKENI. The CDR3 region is CASSPGGRIMNTEAFF. CDR3 nucleotide sequence: TGTGCCAGCTCACCGGGGGGACGGATCATGAACACTGAAGCTTTCTTT.

This clone has only one observation. The chain links TRBV9 to TRBJ2-1; 10 bases are a match to TRBD1. This CDR3 comprises 14 residues. V was pared by 4 bases and J by 6 bases, with 4 bases of the junction left unmatched. Germline V CDR1 and CDR2: SGDLS, YYNGEE. Here the CDR3 reads CASSLGQGINEQFF. CDR3 nucleotides: TGTGCCAGCAGCTTGGGACAGGGGATCAATGAGCAGTTCTTC.

V and J are TRBV7-8 and TRBJ2-7; 9 nucleotides align to TRBD1. The CDR3 consists of 13 residues. Germline values: CDR1 SGHVS, CDR2 FQNEAQ. J gave up 5 bases and V 1 base, and 0 bases lay outside the gene matches. CDR3 amino acids: CASSLGDRDEQYV. The CDR3 region has the DNA TGTGCCAGCAGCTTAGGGGACAGGGACGAGCAGTACGTC.

In DNA, the CDR3 is TGTGCCAGCAACCGGGACAGGGGAAGGTATGGCTACACCTTC. Protein product: CASNRDRGRYGYTF. The chain carries TRBV5-6 and TRBJ1-2, with TRBD1 identical over 10 bases. CDR3 length: 14 amino acids. Germline values: CDR1 SGHDT, CDR2 YYEEEE. V was pared by 6 bases and J by 5 bases, with 7 bases of the junction left unmatched.

With regard to this clone: Mismatch with germline at one junction end may stem from a read error. The chain is built from TRBV16 and TRBJ1-6; TRBD1 might be the D (6 bases). The CDR3 runs 14 residues. Germline-derived CDR1 and CDR2 are KGHSY and FQNENV. The CDR3 region is CANSHRQVNSPLHF. The DNA of the CDR3 is TGTGCCAACAGCCACCGACAGGTGAACTCACCCCTCCACTTT.

The J gene is TRBJ2-3, the V gene TRBV18; 7 nucleotides match TRBD1. This CDR3 contains 14 residues. V lost 4 bases, J lost 2 bases, and 3 bases stayed unmatched. Germline lookup yields CDR1 KGHSH and CDR2 LQKENI. DNA for the CDR3: TGTGCCAGCTCACTTGGACAGGCCACAGATACGCAGTATTTT. Amino acids: CASSLGQATDTQYF.

The rearrangement uses TRBV19 and TRBJ2-2, with D hard to call. From germline, CDR1 is LNHDA and CDR2 SQIVND (reference sequence). Trimming took off 0 bases at V and 4 bases at J, with 12 bases between the two ends. The CDR3 totals 16 residues. The CDR3 sequence: CASSIDQARATGELFF. CDR3 DNA: TGTGCCAGTAGTATAGATCAGGCCCGAGCCACCGGGGAGCTGTTTTTT. Full variable domain (outside the CDR3, taken from reference TRBV19 and TRBJ2-2): DGGITQSPKYLFRKEGQNVTLSCEQNLNHDAMYWYRQDPGQGLRLIYYSQIVNDFQKGDIAEGYSVSREKKESFPLTVTSAQKNPTAFYLCASSIDQARATGELFFGEGSRLTVL.

The V and J genes are TRBV10-3 and TRBJ2-3, with 10 bases that match TRBD2. Losses at the gene ends were 3 bases for V and 0 bases for J; bases not matched to a gene: 9. The length of the CDR3 is 18 residues. Germline lookup yields CDR1 ENHRY and CDR2 SYGVKD. CDR3 sequence reads: CAISEGLAGEYSTDTQYF. In DNA, the CDR3 is TGTGCCATCAGTGAAGGGCTAGCGGGGGAATATAGCACAGATACGCAGTATTTT.

This chain joins TRBV7-9 and TRBJ1-2, with 10 bases lining up with TRBD1. J was trimmed by 0 bases and V by 1 base; bases with no gene match: 2. This CDR3 spans 16 amino acids. In germline, CDR1 is SEHNR, CDR2 FQNEAQ (reference sequence). The CDR3 coding sequence is TGTGCCAGCAGCTTAGTAGGGACAGGGGCTAACTATGGCTACACCTTC. It is translated as CASSLVGTGANYGYTF. The full variable domain, rest sourced from reference TRBV7-9 and TRBJ1-2, is DTGVSQNPRHKITKRGQNVTFRCDPISEHNRLYWYRQTLGQGPEFLTYFQNEAQLEKSRLLSDRFSAERPKGSFSTLEIQRTEQGDSAMYLCASSLVGTGANYGYTFGSGTRLTVV.

V and J are TRBV6-4 and TRBJ1-1; D call uncertain. Trimming stripped 3 bases from V and 1 base from J, with 6 bases between. The CDR3 length is 13 residues. CDR1 and CDR2 (germline): MRHNA, SNTAGT. CDR3 region: CASSESRNTEAFF. In nucleotides, the CDR3 is TGTGCCAGCAGTGAATCCCGGAACACTGAAGCTTTCTTT.

V and J are TRBV19 and TRBJ2-7; TRBD1 matches 9 bases. The ends lost 1 base at V and 3 bases at J; junction bases unmatched: 1. The CDR3 sequence is 14 residues long. Germline V lookup: CDR1 LNHDA, CDR2 SQIVND (reference sequence). CDR3 region: CASSIGTGDYEQYF. The CDR3 coding sequence is TGTGCCAGTAGTATAGGGACAGGGGACTACGAGCAGTACTTC.

The chain employs TRBV19 and TRBJ2-3; a possible D gene is TRBD2 (6 bases). CDR1 is LNHDA and CDR2 is SQIVND in the germline V gene (reference sequence). Trimming cost V 9 bases and J 1 base, with 17 bases left between them. The CDR3 contains 15 residues. CDR3 DNA: TGTGCCAGCAAACCAGCGGCTAGCGGCACAGATACGCAGTATTTT. This gives the protein CASKPAASGTDTQYF.

The V gene is TRBV5-1, the J gene TRBJ1-3; D is unresolved. Trimming removed 1 base from V and 0 bases from J, with 11 bases in between. Germline CDR1 reads SGHRS; CDR2 reads YFSETQ. CDR3 length: 16 amino acids. In DNA, the CDR3 is TGCGCCAGCAGCTTGAGTCGCCTAAACTCTGGAAACACCATATATTTT. It translates to CASSLSRLNSGNTIYF.

CDR3 nucleotides: TGTGCCAGCAGCCCGGGATCTAACTATGGCTACACCTTC. As protein: CASSPGSNYGYTF. The rearrangement joins TRBV5-5 to TRBJ1-2; unclear D gene. Trimming removed 4 bases at V and 0 bases at J, with 7 bases between. The CDR3 sequence is 13 residues long. Germline loops: CDR1 SGHKS, CDR2 YYEKEE (reference sequence). Supplemented by reference TRBV5-5 and TRBJ1-2, the full variable domain reads DAGVTQSPTHLIKTRGQQVTLRCSPISGHKSVSWYQQVLGQGPQFIFQYYEKEERGRGNFPDRFSARQFPNYSSELNVNALLLGDSALYLCASSPGSNYGYTFGSGTRLTVV.

This chain uses TRBV18 with TRBJ1-3, with TRBD1 identical over 9 bases. CDR1 is KGHSH, CDR2 LQKENI, per germline. The CDR3 is 15 amino acids. Unmatched junction bases numbered 4, after V lost 3 bases and J lost 4 bases. The CDR3 DNA reads as TGTGCCAGCTCACCCGGGACAGGGTCCGGAAACACCATATATTTT. It yields the protein CASSPGTGSGNTIYF.